The 8 T cell receptor beta chains reported below all come from one sample, sequenced in a study of beta chain features in type 1 diabetes. The antigens for these receptors are not known. Study-level findings and limits: When Type 1 diabetes patients were examined, their TCRB CDR3s proved moderately but significantly shorter in all four CD4+ subsets.

The isolated RNA, all of it, was reverse transcribed, so expressed TCRB transcripts were what got sequenced. The data were produced by immunoSEQ multiplex PCR, yet TCRdb's version contains in-frame clones alone and is incomplete. The sample shows 100,000 to 150,000 clones, 9% of them seen only once. The sample taken for sequencing was central memory CD4+ T cells from blood. The receptors originated from a man aged 25 to 40 with type 1 diabetes.

The CDR3 DNA reads TGTGCCAGCAGTTCTTGGGACTGGAATCAGCCCCAGCATTTT. It is translated as CASSSWDWNQPQHF. This chain uses TRBV6-5 with TRBJ1-5, with D possibly matching TRBD1 (5 bases). Germline CDR1 MNHEY, CDR2 SVGAGI. The length of the CDR3 is 14 residues. V lost 4 bases and J lost 4, with 11 bases in between.

The genes are TRBV9 and TRBJ2-1, with D possibly TRBD2 on 7 matching bases. V was trimmed by 1 base and J by 9 bases, leaving 17 bases between them. This CDR3 is built from 15 residues. CDR1 and CDR2 from the germline V gene are SGDLS and YYNGEE. The CDR3 region has the DNA TGTGCCAGCAGCGTACAGAGCGGGGCCAGGGGTGAGCAGTTCTTC. It codes for CASSVQSGARGEQFF.

The chain has TRBV11-2 and TRBJ2-7; TRBD1 might be the D (6 bases). The CDR3 runs 14 residues. Germline V lookup: CDR1 SGHAT, CDR2 FQNNGV. V dropped 4 bases and J dropped 2 bases, with 12 bases sitting between them. The DNA for the CDR3 is TGTGCCAGCAGCTGGGACATAGGAGCCTACGAGCAGTACTTC. It codes for CASSWDIGAYEQYF.

This chain links TRBV23-1 with TRBJ1-4; D is perhaps TRBD1 (5 bases). TRBV23-1 is annotated as an ORF whose role is uncertain. V lost 2 bases and J 10 bases, leaving 20 bases between the germline ends. The CDR3 loop spans 16 amino acids. The CDR3 DNA reads as TGCGCCAGCAGTCAAAAACTCAGGGTAAAGTTTGTAAAACTGTTTTTT. Protein product: CASSQKLRVKFVKLFF.

The J gene is TRBJ1-1, the V gene TRBV2, with 12 bases aligning to TRBD1. Germline lookup yields CDR1 SNHLY and CDR2 FYNNEI. V gave up 6 bases and J gave up 4 bases; unmatched junction bases: 9. The CDR3 consists of 16 residues. Here the CDR3 reads CASRAGTGGMGTEAFF. The CDR3 DNA sequence: TGTGCCAGCAGGGCCGGGACAGGGGGCATGGGCACTGAAGCTTTCTTT.

This clone has a handful of counts. The chain links TRBV7-2 to TRBJ2-1; tentative D call: TRBD2 (5 bases). CDR1 is SGHTA and CDR2 is FQGNSA in the germline V gene. V lost 1 base and J lost 1, with 11 bases in between. The CDR3 extends over 16 amino acids. CDR3 amino acids: CASSLGLARSYNEQFF. In DNA, the CDR3 is TGTGCCAGCAGCTTAGGGCTAGCCCGATCCTACAATGAGCAGTTCTTC.

This clone was detected a few times. The J gene is TRBJ2-3, the V gene TRBV5-1, with TRBD1 identical over 9 bases. Per germline, CDR1 SGHRS and CDR2 YFSETQ. Trimming took 2 bases from V and 4 from J; bases not matched to a gene: 8. The CDR3 consists of 16 residues. The CDR3 region is CASSLQGAHIADTQYF. The CDR3 nucleotides are TGCGCCAGCAGCTTACAGGGGGCGCATATCGCAGATACGCAGTATTTT.

The chain recombines TRBV5-1 with TRBJ1-2; 7 bases are a match to TRBD1. The CDR3 has 14 amino acids. Germline lookup yields CDR1 SGHRS and CDR2 YFSETQ. The V gene end was trimmed by 0 bases and the J gene end by 2 bases; junction bases not matched to a gene: 1. CDR3 amino acids: CASSLGGQNYGYTF. The CDR3 nucleotides are TGCGCCAGCAGCTTGGGGGGACAGAACTATGGCTACACCTTC. The full variable domain, rest sourced from reference TRBV5-1 and TRBJ1-2, is KAGVTQTPRYLIKTRGQQVTLSCSPISGHRSVSWYQQTPGQGLQFLFEYFSETQRNKGNFPGRFSGRQFSNSRSEMNVSTLELGDSALYLCASSLGGQNYGYTFGSGTRLTVV.